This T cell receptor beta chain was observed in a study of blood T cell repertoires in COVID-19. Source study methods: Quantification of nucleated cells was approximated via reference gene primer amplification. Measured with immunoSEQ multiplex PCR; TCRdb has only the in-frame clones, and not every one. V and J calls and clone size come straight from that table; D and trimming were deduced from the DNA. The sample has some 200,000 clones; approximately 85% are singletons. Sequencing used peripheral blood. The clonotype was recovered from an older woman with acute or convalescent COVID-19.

CDR3 nucleotide sequence: TGTGCCAGCAGCCACGGCGGATGGGGACAAATCAATCAGCCCCAGCATTTT. Amino acids: CASSHGGWGQINQPQHF. The chain uses TRBV3-1 (or the pseudogene TRBV3-2) and TRBJ1-5; possibly TRBD1 for D (6 bases). Per germline, CDR1 LGHDT and CDR2 YNNKEL (reference sequence). The CDR3 spans 17 residues. Trimming cost V 3 bases and J 3 bases, with 18 bases left between them.